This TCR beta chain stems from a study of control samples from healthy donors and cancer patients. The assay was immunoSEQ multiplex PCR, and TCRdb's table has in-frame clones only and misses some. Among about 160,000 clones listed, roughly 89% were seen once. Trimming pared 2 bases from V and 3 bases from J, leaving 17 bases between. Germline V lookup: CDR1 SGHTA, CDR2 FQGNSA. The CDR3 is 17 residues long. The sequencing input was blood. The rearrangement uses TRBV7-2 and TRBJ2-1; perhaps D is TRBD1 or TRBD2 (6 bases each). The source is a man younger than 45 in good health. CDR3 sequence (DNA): TGTGCCAGCAGCTTACTCGCGACAGGAGCGGGCTACAATGAGCAGTTCTTC. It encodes CASSLLATGAGYNEQFF.